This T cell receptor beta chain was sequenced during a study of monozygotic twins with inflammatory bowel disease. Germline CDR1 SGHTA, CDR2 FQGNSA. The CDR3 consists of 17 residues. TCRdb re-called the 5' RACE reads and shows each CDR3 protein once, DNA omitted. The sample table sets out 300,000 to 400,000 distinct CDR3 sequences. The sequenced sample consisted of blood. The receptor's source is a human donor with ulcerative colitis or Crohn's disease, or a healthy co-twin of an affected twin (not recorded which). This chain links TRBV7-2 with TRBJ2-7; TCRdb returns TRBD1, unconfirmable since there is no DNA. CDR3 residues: CASSPYPDRTYTYEQYF.